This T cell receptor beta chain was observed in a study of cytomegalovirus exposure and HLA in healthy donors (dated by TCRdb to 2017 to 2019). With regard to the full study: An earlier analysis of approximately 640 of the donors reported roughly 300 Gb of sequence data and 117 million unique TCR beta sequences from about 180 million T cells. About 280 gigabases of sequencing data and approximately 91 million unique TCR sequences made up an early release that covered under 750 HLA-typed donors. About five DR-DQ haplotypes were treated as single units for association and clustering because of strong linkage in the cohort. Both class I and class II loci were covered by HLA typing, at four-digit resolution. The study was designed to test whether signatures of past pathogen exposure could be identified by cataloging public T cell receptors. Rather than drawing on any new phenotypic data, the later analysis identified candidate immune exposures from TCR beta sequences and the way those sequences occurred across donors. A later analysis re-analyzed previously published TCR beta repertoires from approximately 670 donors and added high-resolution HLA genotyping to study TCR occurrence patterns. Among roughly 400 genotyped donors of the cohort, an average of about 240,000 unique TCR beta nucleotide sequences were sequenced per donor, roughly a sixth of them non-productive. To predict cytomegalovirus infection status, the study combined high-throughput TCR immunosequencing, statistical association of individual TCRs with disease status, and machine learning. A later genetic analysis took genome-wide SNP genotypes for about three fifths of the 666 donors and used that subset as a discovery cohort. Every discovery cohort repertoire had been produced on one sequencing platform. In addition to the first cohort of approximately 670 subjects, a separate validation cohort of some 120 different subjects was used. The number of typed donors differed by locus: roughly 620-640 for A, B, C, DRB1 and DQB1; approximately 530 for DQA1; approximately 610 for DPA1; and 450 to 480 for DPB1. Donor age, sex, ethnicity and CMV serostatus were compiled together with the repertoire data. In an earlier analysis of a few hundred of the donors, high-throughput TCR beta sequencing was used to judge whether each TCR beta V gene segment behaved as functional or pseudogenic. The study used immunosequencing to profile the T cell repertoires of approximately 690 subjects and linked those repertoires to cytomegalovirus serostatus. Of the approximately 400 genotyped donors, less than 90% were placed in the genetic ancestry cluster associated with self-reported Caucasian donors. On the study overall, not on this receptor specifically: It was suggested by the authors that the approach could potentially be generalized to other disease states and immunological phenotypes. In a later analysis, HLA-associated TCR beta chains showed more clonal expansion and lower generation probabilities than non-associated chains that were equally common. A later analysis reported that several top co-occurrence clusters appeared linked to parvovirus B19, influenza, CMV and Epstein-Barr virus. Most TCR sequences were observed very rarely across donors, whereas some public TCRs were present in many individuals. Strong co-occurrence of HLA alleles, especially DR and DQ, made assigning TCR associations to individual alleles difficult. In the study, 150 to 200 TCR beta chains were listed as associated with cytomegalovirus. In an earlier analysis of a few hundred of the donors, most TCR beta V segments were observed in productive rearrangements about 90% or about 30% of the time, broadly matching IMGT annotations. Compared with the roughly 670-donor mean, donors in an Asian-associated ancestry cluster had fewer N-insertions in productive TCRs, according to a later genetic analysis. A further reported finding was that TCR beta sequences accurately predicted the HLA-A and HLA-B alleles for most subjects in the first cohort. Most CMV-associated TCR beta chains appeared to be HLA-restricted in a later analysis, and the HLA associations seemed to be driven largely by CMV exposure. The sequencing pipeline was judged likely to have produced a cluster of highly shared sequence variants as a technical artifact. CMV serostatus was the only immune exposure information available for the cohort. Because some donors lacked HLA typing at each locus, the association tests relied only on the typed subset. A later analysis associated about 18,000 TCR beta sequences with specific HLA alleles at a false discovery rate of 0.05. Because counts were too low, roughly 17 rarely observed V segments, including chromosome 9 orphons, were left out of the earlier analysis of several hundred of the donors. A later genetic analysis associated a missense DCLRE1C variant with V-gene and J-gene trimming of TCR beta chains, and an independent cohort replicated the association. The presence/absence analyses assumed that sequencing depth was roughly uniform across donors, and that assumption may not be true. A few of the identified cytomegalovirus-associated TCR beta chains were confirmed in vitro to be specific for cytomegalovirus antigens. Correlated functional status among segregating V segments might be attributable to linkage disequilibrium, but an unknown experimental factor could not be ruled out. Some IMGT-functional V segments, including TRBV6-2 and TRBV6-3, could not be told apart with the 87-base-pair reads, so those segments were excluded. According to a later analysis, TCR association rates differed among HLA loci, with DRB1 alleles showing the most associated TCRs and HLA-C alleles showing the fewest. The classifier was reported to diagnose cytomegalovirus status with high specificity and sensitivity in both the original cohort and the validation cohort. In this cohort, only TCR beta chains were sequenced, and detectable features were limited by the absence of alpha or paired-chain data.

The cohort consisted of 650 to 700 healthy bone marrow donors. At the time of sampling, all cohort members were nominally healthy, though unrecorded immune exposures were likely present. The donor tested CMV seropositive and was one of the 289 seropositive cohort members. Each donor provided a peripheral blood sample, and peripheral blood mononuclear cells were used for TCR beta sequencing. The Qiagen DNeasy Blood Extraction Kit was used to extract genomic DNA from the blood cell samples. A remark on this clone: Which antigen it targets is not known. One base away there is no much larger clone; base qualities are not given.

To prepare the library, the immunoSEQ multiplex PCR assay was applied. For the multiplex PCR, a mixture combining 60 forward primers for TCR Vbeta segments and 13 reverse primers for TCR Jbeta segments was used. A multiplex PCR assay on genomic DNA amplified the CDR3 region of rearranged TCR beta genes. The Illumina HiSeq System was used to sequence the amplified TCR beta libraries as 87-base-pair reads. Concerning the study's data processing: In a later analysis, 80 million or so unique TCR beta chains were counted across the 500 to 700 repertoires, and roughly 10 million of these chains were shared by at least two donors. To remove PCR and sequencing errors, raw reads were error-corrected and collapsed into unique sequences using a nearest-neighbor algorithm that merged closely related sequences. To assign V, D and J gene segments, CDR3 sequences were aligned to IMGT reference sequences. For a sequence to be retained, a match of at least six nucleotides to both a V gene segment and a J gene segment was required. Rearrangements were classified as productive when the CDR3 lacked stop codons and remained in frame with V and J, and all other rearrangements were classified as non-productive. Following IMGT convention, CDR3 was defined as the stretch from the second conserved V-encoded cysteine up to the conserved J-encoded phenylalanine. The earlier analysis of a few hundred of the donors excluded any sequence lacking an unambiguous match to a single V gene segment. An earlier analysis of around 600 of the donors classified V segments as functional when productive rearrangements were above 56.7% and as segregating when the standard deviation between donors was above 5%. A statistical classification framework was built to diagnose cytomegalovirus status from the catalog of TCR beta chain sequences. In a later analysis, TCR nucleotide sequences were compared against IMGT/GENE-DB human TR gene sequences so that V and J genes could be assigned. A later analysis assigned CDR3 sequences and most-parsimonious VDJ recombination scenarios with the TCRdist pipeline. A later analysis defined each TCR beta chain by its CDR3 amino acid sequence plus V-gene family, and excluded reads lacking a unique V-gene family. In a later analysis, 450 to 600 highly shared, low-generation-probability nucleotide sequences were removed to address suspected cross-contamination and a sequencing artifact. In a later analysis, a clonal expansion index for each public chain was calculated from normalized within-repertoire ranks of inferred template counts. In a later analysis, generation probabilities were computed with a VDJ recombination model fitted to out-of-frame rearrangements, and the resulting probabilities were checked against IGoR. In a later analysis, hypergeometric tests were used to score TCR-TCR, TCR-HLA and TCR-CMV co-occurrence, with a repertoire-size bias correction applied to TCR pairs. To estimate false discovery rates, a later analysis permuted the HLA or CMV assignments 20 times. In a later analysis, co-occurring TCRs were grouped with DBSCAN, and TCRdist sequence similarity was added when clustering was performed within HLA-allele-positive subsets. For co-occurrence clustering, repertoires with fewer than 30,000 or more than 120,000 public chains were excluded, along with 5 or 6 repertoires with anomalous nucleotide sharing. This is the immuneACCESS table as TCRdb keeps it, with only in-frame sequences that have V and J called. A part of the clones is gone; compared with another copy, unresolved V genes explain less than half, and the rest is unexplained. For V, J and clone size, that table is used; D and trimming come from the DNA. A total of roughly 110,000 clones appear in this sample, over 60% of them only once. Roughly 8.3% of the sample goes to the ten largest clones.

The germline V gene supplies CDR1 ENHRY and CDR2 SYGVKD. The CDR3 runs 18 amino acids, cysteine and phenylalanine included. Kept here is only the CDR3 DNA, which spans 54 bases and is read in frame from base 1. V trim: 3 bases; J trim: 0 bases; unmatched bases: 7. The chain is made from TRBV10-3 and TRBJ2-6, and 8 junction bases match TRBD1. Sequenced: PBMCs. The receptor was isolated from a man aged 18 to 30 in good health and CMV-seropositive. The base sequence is TGTGCCATCAGTGAACCGAGGACAGGGAACTCTGGGGCCAACGTCCTGACTTTC. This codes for CAISEPRTGNSGANVLTF.